This TCR beta chain derives from a study of breast tumors, draining lymph nodes, adjacent tissues. Germline V lookup: CDR1 LGHNA, CDR2 YNFKEQ. The CDR3 extends over 15 amino acids. V gave up 3 bases and J gave up 5 bases; unmatched junction bases: 3. This clonotype counts as medium-sized. One entry per CDR3 protein, called by TCRdb with MiXCR from the multiplex PCR reads. This table holds 25,000 to 40,000 distinct CDR3 sequences, over 55% found once. This rearrangement joins TRBV4-2 to TRBJ2-5; 13 bases line up with TRBD2. Sequenced: breast tumor tissue. The sequence was collected from a female donor with breast cancer. Some clones in this sample may be carry-over from other donors' samples. The CDR3 nucleotides read TGTGCCAGCAGCCATGGACTAGCGGGAGCTGAGACCCAGTACTTC. Protein sequence: CASSHGLAGAETQYF.